The entry below describes one T cell receptor beta chain. The record originates from a study of T cells in Graves' hyperthyroidism and ophthalmopathy. Graves' hyperthyroidism qualified as stable when ophthalmopathy did not progress within 18 months. Germline V gives CDR1 LGHDT, CDR2 YNNKEL (reference sequence). Trimming cost V 4 bases and J 4 bases, with 10 bases left between them. CDR3 size: 13 residues. The CDR3 regions of TCR beta were amplified from RNA transcripts. RT-PCR in the first round (using the HTBI primer set) targeted the TCR CDR3. MiXCR was run by TCRdb on the multiplex PCR reads, yielding one entry per CDR3 protein. This repertoire shows 360,000 or so distinct CDR3 sequences, approximately 19% found once; its top ten account for about 3.5%.

The clonotype comes from a woman aged 18-35 years with Graves' hyperthyroidism. Sequencing used blood. The chain combines TRBV3-1 with TRBJ1-2; the D is unclear. The CDR3 here is CASSPVGVYGYTF. In DNA, the CDR3 is TGTGCCAGCAGCCCCGTCGGGGTCTATGGCTACACCTTC.